Presented here are 25 T cell receptor beta chains from one specimen sequenced in a study of human T cells and chemical hapten exposure. From whole blood left unfractionated, total RNA was extracted. TCRdb processed the 5' RACE reads anew with MiXCR; each CDR3 protein has one entry. Of approximately 110,000 distinct CDR3 sequences listed, around a fifth are singletons. The receptors originated from a human donor in good health.

This clonotype has more than one count but fewer than ten. The chain employs TRBV7-9 and TRBJ1-6; D ambiguous. Germline V gene data show CDR1 as SEHNR and CDR2 as FQNEAQ (reference sequence). This CDR3 comprises 14 residues. V lost 3 bases to trimming and J lost 10 bases, with 13 bases between them. The chain's CDR3 is CASSLDVTFSPLHF. CDR3 nucleotide sequence: TGTGCCAGCAGCTTGGACGTCACTTTCTCACCCCTCCACTTT.

This clonotype came up a few times. The CDR3 DNA reads TGTGCCAGCAGCTTACTGGATGAGCAGTTCTTC. This sequence encodes CASSLLDEQFF. The genes are TRBV7-9 and TRBJ2-1; D uncertain. CDR3 length: 11 amino acids. The ends were cut back, 2 bases at V and 8 bases at J, with 4 bases in the middle. Germline V CDR1 and CDR2: SEHNR, FQNEAQ (reference sequence).

The gene calls are TRBV11-2 and TRBJ1-6; D gene unclear. The germline V gene encodes CDR1 SGHAT and CDR2 FQNNGV. This CDR3 region has 12 residues. V lost 5 bases, J lost 8 bases, and 7 bases lay in between. The CDR3: CASSVSHSPLHF. CDR3 in DNA: TGTGCCAGCAGCGTATCCCATTCACCCCTCCACTTT. The whole variable domain, filled in from reference TRBV11-2 and TRBJ1-6, reads EAGVAQSPRYKIIEKRQSVAFWCNPISGHATLYWYQQILGQGPKLLIQFQNNGVVDDSQLPKDRFSAERLKGVDSTLKIQPAKLEDSAVYLCASSVSHSPLHFGNGTRLTVT.

J is TRBJ1-2 and V is TRBV19; perhaps TRBD1 as D (5 bases). Germline CDR1 LNHDA, CDR2 SQIVND (reference sequence). V was pared by 7 bases and J by 7 bases, with 13 bases between. The CDR3 loop spans 12 amino acids. CDR3 amino acids: CASIGYGAGYTF. DNA for the CDR3: TGTGCCAGTATTGGATATGGGGCTGGCTACACCTTC.

This clonotype occurred a few times. This chain uses TRBV6-5 with TRBJ1-4; D is undetermined. Germline CDR1 MNHEY, CDR2 SVGAGI. The CDR3 consists of 16 residues. Deletions cut 0 bases from V and 0 bases from J, with 8 bases between. The DNA of the CDR3 is TGTGCCAGCAGTTACTCCTCCTTGGCAACTAATGAAAAACTGTTTTTT. This sequence encodes CASSYSSLATNEKLFF.

This chain joins TRBV9 and TRBJ2-3; D tentatively reads TRBD1 or TRBD2 (6 bases each). The length of the CDR3 is 16 residues. CDR1 and CDR2 from the germline V gene are SGDLS and YYNGEE. V shed 4 bases and J shed 0 bases, with 15 bases lying between them. This CDR3 is CASSPEGGSSTDTQYF. For the CDR3, the DNA is TGTGCCAGCAGCCCGGAGGGGGGTTCTAGCACAGATACGCAGTATTTT.

This chain connects TRBV24-1 to TRBJ1-2, with D unclear. The ends were cut back, 5 bases at V and 6 bases at J, with 18 bases in the middle. This CDR3 has 15 amino acids. CDR1 and CDR2 from the germline V gene are KGHDR and SFDVKD. The CDR3 DNA reads TGTGCCACCAGTGGTGGTTTCTCGGCCCCCGATGGCTACACCTTC. It encodes CATSGGFSAPDGYTF.

In this sample, this clonotype turned up a few times. V and J are TRBV5-6 and TRBJ2-3; 10 bases are a match to TRBD1. The CDR3 loop spans 16 amino acids. The V and J ends lost 0 bases and 5 bases, in that order; junction bases with no gene match: 6. Germline CDR1 and CDR2: SGHDT and YYEEEE. CDR3 in amino acids: CASSLVGTGDIDTQYF. The CDR3 bases are TGTGCCAGCAGCTTGGTGGGGACAGGGGATATAGATACGCAGTATTTT.

In DNA, the CDR3 is TGCAGCGTTGAAGACGTGGGACTAGCGGTCTACAATGAGCAGTTCTTC. Translated, it gives CSVEDVGLAVYNEQFF. The gene calls are TRBV29-1 and TRBJ2-1, with 11 bases lining up with TRBD2. Germline V lookup: CDR1 SQVTM, CDR2 ANQGSEA. V trimming: 0 bases; J trimming: 3 bases; junction bases outside the gene matches: 4. The CDR3 has 16 amino acids.

The J gene is TRBJ1-1, the V gene TRBV7-8, with 7 bases lining up with TRBD1. The V gene end was trimmed by 5 bases and the J gene end by 5 bases; junction bases not matched to a gene: 5. Germline loops: CDR1 SGHVS, CDR2 FQNEAQ. There are 13 residues in the CDR3. The CDR3 region is CASSVTGVTEAFF. The CDR3 DNA reads as TGTGCCAGCAGCGTTACAGGGGTTACTGAAGCTTTCTTT. The whole variable domain, filled in from reference TRBV7-8 and TRBJ1-1, reads GAGVSQSPRYKVAKRGQDVALRCDPISGHVSLFWYQQALGQGPEFLTYFQNEAQLDKSGLPSDRFFAERPEGSVSTLKIQRTQQEDSAVYLCASSVTGVTEAFFGQGTRLTVV.

This clonotype was seen a handful of times. The chain links TRBV20-1 to TRBJ2-4, with D perhaps TRBD1 (6 bases). CDR3 length: 15 residues. CDR1 is DFQATT and CDR2 is SNEGSKA in the germline V gene (reference sequence). Trimming cost V 3 bases and J 0 bases, with 12 bases left between them. CDR3 in amino acids: CSARSDRLAKNIQYF. The CDR3 coding sequence is TGCAGTGCTAGGTCAGACAGGCTAGCCAAAAACATTCAGTACTTC.

This clonotype was counted a few times. This chain's CDR3 is CASSLRTLAGVFSNTGELFF. The CDR3 DNA sequence: TGTGCCAGCAGCTTAAGAACACTAGCGGGAGTTTTTTCGAACACCGGGGAGCTGTTTTTT. The rearrangement uses TRBV7-9 and TRBJ2-2, with 11 bases fitting TRBD2. Germline lookup yields CDR1 SEHNR and CDR2 FQNEAQ (reference sequence). CDR3 length equals 20 residues. V dropped 2 bases and J dropped 0; count of bases not matched to a gene: 11.

This clonotype was observed a few times. The rearrangement uses TRBV20-1 and TRBJ2-1; TRBD2 might be the D (6 bases). Per the germline V gene, CDR1 is DFQATT and CDR2 is SNEGSKA (reference sequence). This CDR3 spans 15 amino acids. Trimming took off 6 bases at V and 7 bases at J, with 22 bases between the two ends. The CDR3, as DNA: TGCAGTGCCCCCAGTCGGGCTAGCGATACTAATGAGCAGTTCTTC. It specifies CSAPSRASDTNEQFF.

The chain is built from TRBV2 and TRBJ1-1; a possible D gene is TRBD1 (6 bases). The CDR3 extends over 12 amino acids. V lost 5 bases, J lost 6 bases, and 10 bases lay in between. In germline, CDR1 is SNHLY, CDR2 FYNNEI. The CDR3, as DNA: TGTGCCAGCAGTCAACAGGGACCTGAAGCTTTCTTT. This encodes CASSQQGPEAFF.

J is TRBJ1-1 and V is TRBV11-1; D is unclear. CDR1 is SGHAT and CDR2 is FQDESV in the germline V gene (reference sequence). The CDR3 covers 15 residues. V lost 2 bases, J lost 6 bases, and 16 bases lay in between. CDR3 region: CASSLLLSIGAEAFF. CDR3 DNA: TGTGCCAGCAGCTTACTTCTAAGCATCGGCGCTGAAGCTTTCTTT. Variable domain in full (rest from reference TRBV11-1 and TRBJ1-1): EAEVAQSPRYKITEKSQAVAFWCDPISGHATLYWYRQILGQGPELLVQFQDESVVDDSQLPKDRFSAERLKGVDSTLKIQPAELGDSAMYLCASSLLLSIGAEAFFGQGTRLTVV.

This clonotype was detected only once. The gene calls are TRBV7-3 and TRBJ2-5; 14 nucleotides align to TRBD2. Germline CDR1 is SGHTA and CDR2 is FQGTGA. The CDR3 contains 16 residues. Trimming removed 5 bases from V and 5 bases from J; junction bases left unmatched: 7. The DNA for the CDR3 is TGTGCCAGCAGCCAGGGACTAGCGGGAGATCACGAGACCCAGTACTTC. It codes for CASSQGLAGDHETQYF.

This clonotype has a handful of counts. The rearrangement links TRBV12-3 or TRBV12-4 to TRBJ1-6, with 8 bases identical to TRBD1. Trimming at V came to 2 bases and at J to 9 bases, leaving 6 bases not matched to a gene. This CDR3 is built from 15 residues. The CDR3 nucleotides read TGTGCCAGCAGTTTAAACCCAGGGGGCGCTTCACCCCTCCACTTT. Its translation: CASSLNPGGASPLHF.

This clonotype was counted between two and nine times. The chain is built from TRBV11-2 and TRBJ1-5; D is uncertain. The CDR3 spans 15 residues. Germline assignment: CDR1 SGHAT and CDR2 FQNNGV. V shed 2 bases and J shed 11 bases, with 19 bases lying between them. The CDR3 DNA is TGTGCCAGCAGCTTAACGGTGGGGTCGAGCGGGGCCCAGCATTTT. This sequence encodes CASSLTVGSSGAQHF.

The chain is built from TRBV28 and TRBJ1-2, with D tentatively TRBD1 (6 bases). The V gene lost 10 bases and the J gene lost 4 bases, with 10 bases spanning the gap. Germline CDR1 MDHEN, CDR2 SYDVKM. The CDR3 is made up of 11 amino acids. The DNA of the CDR3 is TGTGCCATAATGGGGGCCTATGGCTACACCTTC. Translation: CAIMGAYGYTF.

In its sample, this clonotype was seen a few times. V gene TRBV14 combines with J gene TRBJ2-3; 7 bases fit TRBD1. CDR1 and CDR2 (germline): SGHDN, FVKESK. CDR3 length: 19 amino acids. V lost 1 base and J lost 2; bases outside the gene matches: 15. The CDR3 bases are TGTGCCAGCAGCCAAGCGGTCCCACGGGACAGCCTTTTCACAGATACGCAGTATTTT. This codes for CASSQAVPRDSLFTDTQYF.

This clonotype was picked up many times. This rearrangement joins TRBV20-1 to TRBJ2-2, with D perhaps matching TRBD1 or TRBD2 (5 bases each). The CDR3 is 14 residues long. Germline CDR1 and CDR2: DFQATT and SNEGSKA (reference sequence). V lost 6 bases and J 3 bases, leaving 14 bases between the germline ends. CDR3 amino acids: CSAGEGDHTGELFF. In nucleotides, the CDR3 is TGCAGTGCCGGGGAAGGGGACCACACCGGGGAGCTGTTTTTT.

The J gene is TRBJ2-4, the V gene TRBV28, with D possibly TRBD1 on 6 matching bases. The CDR3 sequence is 16 residues long. Germline CDR1 reads MDHEN; CDR2 reads SYDVKM. With 5 bases removed from V and 2 bases from J, the gap between germline ends came to 16 bases. The CDR3 region has the DNA TGTGCCAGCAGTAAGGACAGCCAATACTCCAAAAACATTCAGTACTTC. Residues: CASSKDSQYSKNIQYF.

This clonotype was detected a few times. In nucleotides, the CDR3 is TGTGCCAGCAGCTTAAGATGGGACAGGGTTAATGCTGAAGCTTTCTTT. Translating it yields CASSLRWDRVNAEAFF. V gene TRBV7-3 combines with J gene TRBJ1-1; 9 bases match TRBD1. Germline V gene data show CDR1 as SGHTA and CDR2 as FQGTGA. V dropped 1 base and J dropped 6; count of bases not matched to a gene: 9. The CDR3 runs to 16 residues.

The gene calls are TRBV5-1 and TRBJ2-1, with unresolved D. V dropped 0 bases and J dropped 5 bases, with 9 bases sitting between them. The CDR3 totals 14 residues. CDR1 is SGHRS, CDR2 YFSETQ, per germline. The CDR3 protein is CASSLGPGNNEQFF. The CDR3 nucleotides are TGCGCCAGCAGCTTGGGTCCCGGTAACAATGAGCAGTTCTTC.

This clonotype has only a few counts. CDR3 sequence: CASSPKQGGSYEQYF. CDR3 DNA: TGTGCCAGCTCACCGAAACAGGGAGGATCCTACGAGCAGTACTTC. V is TRBV18 and J is TRBJ2-7, with D possibly being TRBD1 or TRBD2 (6 bases each). Between the trimmed V and J ends, which lost 3 bases and 1 base, there was a span of 13 bases. Germline V gene lookup returns CDR1 KGHSH and CDR2 LQKENI. This CDR3 has 15 residues.